The 28 T cell receptor beta chains listed next were all sequenced from one sample in a study of Ad26.COV2.S vaccination and SARS-CoV-2 variants. The protocol was immunoSEQ multiplex PCR, while the TCRdb copy is restricted to in-frame clones and leaves out a portion. The sample holds some 500,000 clones, 85% to 90% seen once. The sample's treatment: roughly 20 received Ad26.COV2.S at low or high dose, single or two shots; 5 received placebo; per-sample allocation not given. The samples date from day 63 after the first vaccine or placebo injection. Here the sequenced sample was peripheral blood, taken in a trial of Ad26.COV2.S vaccine versus placebo. The receptor source for this set is a person aged 18-60 years who received the Ad26.COV2.S COVID-19 vaccine or a placebo.

The chain employs TRBV4-3 and TRBJ1-5; D not resolved. The CDR3 contains 18 residues. Trimming stripped 1 base from V and 0 bases from J, with 16 bases between. Germline V CDR1 and CDR2: LGHNA, YSLEER. CDR3 sequence: CASSQVFYIENSNQPQHF. The CDR3 DNA sequence: TGCGCCAGCAGCCAAGTTTTCTATATTGAAAATAGCAATCAGCCCCAGCATTTT.

This clone was observed a single time. DNA for the CDR3: TGTGCCAGCAGCTGGACACAGGACGAGCAGTACTTC. Its translation is CASSWTQDEQYF. This chain uses TRBV13 with TRBJ2-7, with D perhaps TRBD1 (5 bases). Deletions cut 4 bases from V and 5 bases from J, with 9 bases between. CDR3 length: 12 amino acids. In germline, CDR1 is PRHDT, CDR2 FYEKMQ (reference sequence).

The gene calls are TRBV2 and TRBJ2-3, with D unresolved. V lost 8 bases and J 6 bases, leaving 6 bases between the germline ends. The CDR3 extends over 10 amino acids. The germline V gene encodes CDR1 SNHLY and CDR2 FYNNEI. The CDR3, as DNA: TGTGCCAGCGGCCGGGATACGCAGTATTTT. Encoded protein: CASGRDTQYF.

The chain links TRBV6-1 to TRBJ1-5; 7 bases are a match to TRBD1. Germline trimming cut 1 base from V and 0 bases from J; bases unmatched to any gene: 6. The CDR3 contains 17 residues. Looked up from germline, CDR1 is MNHNS and CDR2 is SASEGT. The chain's CDR3 is CASSEVTGYYSNQPQHF. The CDR3 bases are TGTGCCAGCAGTGAAGTGACAGGGTATTATAGCAATCAGCCCCAGCATTTT.

The rearrangement joins TRBV4-1 to TRBJ2-5; D gene uncertain. CDR1 and CDR2 (germline): MGHRA, YSYEKL. CDR3 length: 14 residues. Trimming stripped 3 bases from V and 5 bases from J, with 13 bases between. The CDR3 sequence: CASSHIMGSETQYF. DNA of the CDR3: TGCGCCAGCAGCCATATAATGGGGTCGGAGACCCAGTACTTC.

The chain carries TRBV5-1 and TRBJ2-3; D not resolved. CDR1 SGHRS and CDR2 YFSETQ come from the germline V gene. The CDR3 totals 12 residues. V lost 7 bases and J lost 2, with 8 bases in between. The CDR3 DNA follows: TGCGCCAGCCGACTGCCCACAGATACGCAGTATTTT. Translating it yields CASRLPTDTQYF.

The chain combines TRBV5-1 with TRBJ1-5; D not certain. V shed 0 bases and J shed 4 bases, with 8 bases lying between them. The germline V gene has CDR1 SGHRS and CDR2 YFSETQ. This CDR3 contains 14 residues. The chain's CDR3 is CASSLDSLNQPQHF. Here the CDR3 DNA reads TGCGCCAGCAGCTTGGACAGCTTAAATCAGCCCCAGCATTTT.

The rearrangement joins TRBV7-8 to TRBJ2-7; TRBD1 matches at 7 bases. Germline V gives CDR1 SGHVS, CDR2 FQNEAQ. This CDR3 is built from 14 residues. Trimming at V came to 5 bases and at J to 6 bases, leaving 10 bases not matched to a gene. In DNA, the CDR3 is TGTGCCAGCAGCCGCGGCCTCGACAGGGCCGAGCAGTACGTC. Amino acid sequence: CASSRGLDRAEQYV.

This chain links TRBV5-1 with TRBJ1-2, with a weak D call TRBD1 (6 bases). Trimming cost V 5 bases and J 4 bases, with 15 bases left between them. The CDR3 runs to 14 residues. CDR1 is SGHRS, CDR2 YFSETQ, per germline. The CDR3 sequence: CASRRDRDTYGYTF. For the CDR3, the DNA is TGCGCCAGCAGGCGTGATCGGGACACCTATGGCTACACCTTC.

The genes are TRBV5-1 and TRBJ1-3; no clear D. The ends were cut back, 5 bases at V and 2 bases at J, with 8 bases in the middle. Germline V gene sequence: CDR1 SGHRS, CDR2 YFSETQ. The CDR3 consists of 13 residues. This chain's CDR3 is CASSTQPGNTIYF. The CDR3 DNA is TGCGCCAGCAGTACTCAGCCTGGAAACACCATATATTTT.

A note on this clone: The same CDR3 also results from other DNA sequences found in this sample. V is TRBV7-3 and J is TRBJ1-1; the D is unclear. Trimming shortened V by 2 bases and J by 0 bases, and 4 bases separated the two germline ends. From germline, CDR1 is SGHTA and CDR2 FQGTGA. CDR3 length equals 13 residues. CDR3 sequence: CASSLRMNTEAFF. CDR3 nucleotide sequence: TGTGCCAGCAGCTTACGGATGAACACTGAAGCTTTCTTT.

The chain carries TRBV7-9 and TRBJ1-1; D uncertain. The ends were cut back, 5 bases at V and 4 bases at J, with 14 bases in the middle. The CDR3 consists of 14 residues. Germline CDR1 and CDR2: SEHNR and FQNEAQ (reference sequence). CDR3: CASSPRYRPTEAFF. Here the CDR3 DNA reads TGTGCCAGCAGCCCAAGATACAGACCCACTGAAGCTTTCTTT.

The rearrangement joins TRBV5-1 to TRBJ1-2; tentative D call: TRBD1 (6 bases). The V end was cut by 0 bases, the J end by 1 base, with 16 bases between. Germline V gene lookup returns CDR1 SGHRS and CDR2 YFSETQ. This CDR3 is built from 17 residues. In DNA form, the CDR3 reads TGCGCCAGCAGCTTGGATCGAAGGGGGGCGCTTAACTATGGCTACACCTTC. Translating gives CASSLDRRGALNYGYTF.

CDR3 nucleotide sequence: TGTGCCAGCAGAACCCAGGGGAGGGACACTGAAGCTTTCTTT. This translates into CASRTQGRDTEAFF. The chain couples TRBV5-4 to TRBJ1-1; TRBD1 might be the D (6 bases). The CDR3 has 14 amino acids. Trimming shortened V by 5 bases and J by 3 bases, and 14 bases separated the two germline ends. Germline V gene sequence: CDR1 SGHNT, CDR2 YYREEE (reference sequence).

The V and J genes are TRBV4-2 and TRBJ1-5; 9 bases line up with TRBD1. Germline V gives CDR1 LGHNA, CDR2 YNFKEQ. The CDR3 length is 15 residues. The V segment lost 0 bases and the J segment 9 bases; nucleotides outside the gene matches: 6. The DNA for the CDR3 is TGTGCCAGCAGCCAAGATCCGACAGGGGGTAGGCCCCAGCATTTT. Encoded protein: CASSQDPTGGRPQHF.

The gene calls are TRBV6-5 and TRBJ1-2; D is undetermined. Germline V gives CDR1 MNHEY, CDR2 SVGAGI. The CDR3 totals 11 residues. Trimming pared 4 bases from V and 7 bases from J, leaving 7 bases between. The CDR3: CASSSESGYTF. CDR3 nucleotides: TGTGCCAGCAGTTCGGAGTCTGGCTACACCTTC.

The gene calls are TRBV4-2 and TRBJ2-5, with TRBD2 identical over 7 bases. Trimming took 2 bases from V and 2 from J; bases not matched to a gene: 11. Germline V CDR1 and CDR2: LGHNA, YNFKEQ. This CDR3 region has 17 residues. The CDR3 DNA sequence: TGTGCCAGCAGCCAATCTCCGGGAGCGGGGCGACAAGAGACCCAGTACTTC. Amino acid sequence: CASSQSPGAGRQETQYF.

The CDR3 DNA sequence: TGTGCCATCAGCGGACAAAGCTCTGGAAACACCATATATTTT. Residues: CAISGQSSGNTIYF. V is TRBV10-3 and J is TRBJ1-3; perhaps TRBD1 as D (5 bases). Trimming shortened V by 6 bases and J by 0 bases, and 9 bases separated the two germline ends. Germline V CDR1 and CDR2: ENHRY, SYGVKD. There are 14 residues in the CDR3.

The CDR3 spells CASSLPGQSYEQYV. The CDR3 bases are TGTGCCAGCAGCTTGCCTGGACAGTCCTACGAGCAGTACGTC. This chain links TRBV11-3 with TRBJ2-7; tentatively, D is TRBD1 (6 bases). Per germline, CDR1 SGHNT and CDR2 YENEEA. V lost 3 bases and J lost 1, with 10 bases in between. CDR3 size: 14 residues.

The chain has TRBV9 and TRBJ2-5; the D is unclear. The V and J ends lost 0 bases and 3 bases respectively, with 9 bases between them. Per the germline V gene, CDR1 is SGDLS and CDR2 is YYNGEE. The CDR3 totals 14 residues. In DNA form, the CDR3 reads TGTGCCAGCAGCGTAGCCCCCTTTAAAGAGACCCAGTACTTC. It codes for CASSVAPFKETQYF.

The rearrangement links TRBV9 to TRBJ2-3; D perhaps matches TRBD2 (5 bases). The ends were cut back, 4 bases at V and 0 bases at J, with 18 bases in the middle. Germline CDR1 and CDR2: SGDLS and YYNGEE. The CDR3 has 17 residues. CDR3 DNA sequence: TGTGCCAGCAGCCAACACGCGGGCGCAACTAGCACAGATACGCAGTATTTT. This sequence encodes CASSQHAGATSTDTQYF.

V usage is TRBV4-3 and J usage is TRBJ1-1, with TRBD1 matching over 7 bases. V was clipped by 3 bases and J by 4 bases; unmatched bases: 2. CDR1 LGHNA and CDR2 YSLEER come from the germline V gene. This CDR3 spans 13 amino acids. CDR3 DNA: TGCGCCAGCAGCCACGACAGGGCCACTGAAGCTTTCTTT. This sequence encodes CASSHDRATEAFF.

This clone was seen a single time. The V call is TRBV27, the J call TRBJ1-6; 7 bases are shared with TRBD1. The CDR3 runs to 15 residues. CDR1 is MNHEY and CDR2 is SMNVEV in the germline V gene (reference sequence). V gave up 8 bases and J gave up 8 bases; unmatched junction bases: 12. This CDR3 is CASRYRGQGDSPLHF. DNA of the CDR3: TGTGCCAGCCGCTACAGGGGTCAGGGCGATTCACCCCTCCACTTT.

This clone was counted a single time. This sequence joins TRBV4-2 and TRBJ1-4, with a tentative D call TRBD1 (6 bases). V lost 1 base, J lost 1 base, and 16 bases lay in between. The CDR3 extends over 18 amino acids. Germline V gene sequence: CDR1 LGHNA, CDR2 YNFKEQ. The CDR3 reads CASSQVKGGGLTNEKLFF. The CDR3 region has the DNA TGTGCCAGCAGCCAAGTTAAGGGAGGGGGTTTAACTAATGAAAAACTGTTTTTT.

The chain couples TRBV18 to TRBJ2-7, with 9 bases matching TRBD2. The CDR3 is 15 residues long. Germline V gene data show CDR1 as KGHSH and CDR2 as LQKENI. Losses at the gene ends were 6 bases for V and 6 bases for J; bases not matched to a gene: 12. The CDR3 region has the DNA TGTGCCAGCTCCCAAACGGGTAGCGGGAGTGGCGAGCAGTACGTC. Residues: CASSQTGSGSGEQYV.

This chain uses TRBV24-1 with TRBJ2-2, with D unresolved. The germline V gene encodes CDR1 KGHDR and CDR2 SFDVKD. V was shortened by 4 bases and J by 6 bases, with 11 bases between the two germline ends. The CDR3 totals 14 residues. The CDR3 DNA follows: TGTGCCACCAGTGAAAACGGACGGGCCGGGGAGCTGTTTTTT. It yields the protein CATSENGRAGELFF.

The chain combines TRBV3-1 (or the pseudogene TRBV3-2) with TRBJ2-3; 10 bases fit TRBD2. Per germline, CDR1 LGHDT and CDR2 YNNKEL (reference sequence). V lost 5 bases, J lost 7 bases, and 9 bases stayed unmatched. The CDR3 contains 15 residues. Here the CDR3 DNA reads TGTGCCAGCAGCGTTCTGGGACTAGCGCTCAATACGCAGTATTTT. Amino acid sequence: CASSVLGLALNTQYF.

This clone was detected once. The CDR3 DNA sequence: TGTGCCAGCAGCCCGAGGGCCATTACTTCACCCCTCCACTTT. Translated: CASSPRAITSPLHF. The rearrangement uses TRBV7-8 and TRBJ1-6, with D hard to call. The CDR3 has 14 amino acids. Germline CDR1 SGHVS, CDR2 FQNEAQ. V lost 5 bases to trimming and J lost 9 bases, with 14 bases between them.